The 17 T cell receptor beta chains below come from one sample, sequenced in a study of identical twins. TCRdb recomputed calls from the 5' RACE reads with MiXCR, one row per CDR3 protein. The repertoire includes 450,000 or so distinct CDR3 sequences, about 14% of them detected once, and more than 0.5% sits in the top ten. This sample also appeared in a second study, on yellow fever vaccine responses in identical twins.

Sequencing used CD4+ T cells sorted from blood. These receptors all come from a woman aged 18-35 years in good health.

The V gene is TRBV3-1, the J gene TRBJ1-1; no reliable D call. The CDR3 contains 18 residues. Per the germline V gene, CDR1 is LGHDT and CDR2 is YNNKEL (reference sequence). Trimming took off 0 bases at V and 0 bases at J, with 17 bases between the two ends. Here the CDR3 reads CASSQDRGNLKLNTEAFF. The DNA of the CDR3 is TGTGCCAGCAGCCAAGATAGAGGTAACCTGAAATTGAACACTGAAGCTTTCTTT.

V usage is TRBV29-1 and J usage is TRBJ2-7; 7 bases match TRBD1. V was pared by 7 bases and J by 4 bases, with 7 bases of the junction left unmatched. Germline-derived CDR1 and CDR2 are SQVTM and ANQGSEA. The CDR3 has 12 amino acids. CDR3 region: CSASQGKYEQYF. CDR3 coding DNA: TGCAGCGCTTCACAGGGGAAATACGAGCAGTACTTC.

This clonotype occurred many times. The chain carries TRBV12-3 or TRBV12-4 and TRBJ1-5; the D gene is possibly TRBD1 (5 bases). The CDR3 has 14 residues. Trimming stripped 6 bases from V and 1 base from J, with 10 bases between. The CDR3 sequence is CASRPQGSNQPQHF. The CDR3, as DNA: TGTGCCAGCAGACCCCAGGGAAGCAATCAGCCCCAGCATTTT.

The chain uses TRBV11-2 and TRBJ2-7; unclear D gene. Trimming took 8 bases from V and 6 from J, leaving 8 bases between them. Germline CDR1 SGHAT, CDR2 FQNNGV. The CDR3 runs 10 residues. The CDR3 DNA reads as TGTGCCAGCGGATTCCTCGAGCAGTACTTC. This gives the protein CASGFLEQYF.

This clonotype showed up just a few times. The J gene is TRBJ2-3, the V gene TRBV27; a possible D gene is TRBD2 (5 bases). The CDR3 consists of 15 residues. The germline gives CDR1 MNHEY, CDR2 SMNVEV (reference sequence). V was trimmed by 4 bases and J by 0 bases, leaving 11 bases between them. CDR3: CASSWTRHSTDTQYF. Written as DNA, the CDR3 is TGTGCCAGCAGTTGGACTCGTCATAGCACAGATACGCAGTATTTT.

The genes are TRBV2 and TRBJ2-3, with a weak D call TRBD2 (5 bases). Germline-derived CDR1 and CDR2 are SNHLY and FYNNEI. The CDR3 spans 14 residues. The V end was cut by 7 bases, the J end by 5 bases, with 16 bases between. The CDR3 DNA follows: TGTGCCAGCAAGCCAGCGGCAAAGGAAGATACGCAGTATTTT. Translated, it gives CASKPAAKEDTQYF.

With respect to this clonotype: A much larger clonotype is one base distant, so this may be a read error. The rearrangement joins TRBV29-1 to TRBJ1-2; 7 bases are shared with TRBD1. The junction had 8 bases not matched to a gene; V was cut back by 3 bases and J by 7 bases. Germline V gives CDR1 SQVTM, CDR2 ANQGSEA. The CDR3 extends over 13 amino acids. The CDR3 protein is CSVDRGIIGGYTF. Written as DNA, the CDR3 is TGCAGCGTTGACAGGGGGATAATAGGTGGCTACACCTTC.

V is TRBV20-1 and J is TRBJ2-3; weak D call: TRBD1 (6 bases). The CDR3 consists of 12 residues. CDR1 DFQATT and CDR2 SNEGSKA come from the germline V gene (reference sequence). Trimming stripped 3 bases from V and 6 bases from J, with 10 bases between. This CDR3 is CSARRGTDTQYF. In DNA form, the CDR3 reads TGCAGTGCTAGGAGGGGGACGGATACGCAGTATTTT.

V usage is TRBV27 and J usage is TRBJ2-6; TRBD1 agrees at 9 bases. The CDR3 runs 17 residues. CDR1 and CDR2 from the germline V gene are MNHEY and SMNVEV (reference sequence). V shed 5 bases and J 2 bases; nucleotides not matched to a gene: 7. CDR3 DNA sequence: TGTGCCAGCAGTCCGGACAGGGGACGTGCTGGGGCCAACGTCCTGACTTTC. This encodes CASSPDRGRAGANVLTF.

The chain employs TRBV19 and TRBJ2-6; D is undetermined. In germline, CDR1 is LNHDA, CDR2 SQIVND (reference sequence). Between the trimmed V and J ends, which lost 6 bases and 4 bases, there was a span of 7 bases. CDR3 length equals 13 residues. The CDR3 sequence is CASRAVGANVLTF. The CDR3 region has the DNA TGTGCCAGTAGGGCGGTAGGGGCCAACGTCCTGACTTTC. Full variable domain (remainder filled in from reference TRBV19 and TRBJ2-6): DGGITQSPKYLFRKEGQNVTLSCEQNLNHDAMYWYRQDPGQGLRLIYYSQIVNDFQKGDIAEGYSVSREKKESFPLTVTSAQKNPTAFYLCASRAVGANVLTFGAGSRLTVL.

The V call is TRBV12-3 or TRBV12-4, the J call TRBJ1-4; tentative D call: TRBD1 (5 bases). Trimming stripped 2 bases from V and 1 base from J, with 11 bases between. This CDR3 contains 16 residues. Here the CDR3 DNA reads TGTGCCAGCAGTTTATCAGGCGGGGGAACTAATGAAAAACTGTTTTTT. This encodes CASSLSGGGTNEKLFF.

This clonotype was recorded many times. J is TRBJ2-5 and V is TRBV29-1; D is perhaps TRBD2 (5 bases). Trimming removed 4 bases at V and 2 bases at J, with 8 bases between. CDR1 is SQVTM and CDR2 is ANQGSEA in the germline V gene. The CDR3 sequence is 12 residues long. The CDR3 bases are TGCAGCGTTGGACTATATCAAGAGACCCAGTACTTC. This gives the protein CSVGLYQETQYF.

The chain employs TRBV5-1 and TRBJ2-7; D might be TRBD2 (5 bases). The CDR3 totals 15 residues. The V end was cut by 4 bases, the J end by 3 bases, with 17 bases between. Germline V gene lookup returns CDR1 SGHRS and CDR2 YFSETQ. The CDR3 DNA reads TGCGCCAGCAGCCCCGGGTTGGGAGCGTACTACGAGCAGTACTTC. Residues: CASSPGLGAYYEQYF. Looking up the rest from reference TRBV5-1 and TRBJ2-7 gives the full variable domain: KAGVTQTPRYLIKTRGQQVTLSCSPISGHRSVSWYQQTPGQGLQFLFEYFSETQRNKGNFPGRFSGRQFSNSRSEMNVSTLELGDSALYLCASSPGLGAYYEQYFGPGTRLTVT.

There are many counts of this clonotype. The chain has TRBV6-5 and TRBJ2-3; 8 bases agree with TRBD1. This CDR3 is built from 15 residues. Germline trimming cut 4 bases from V and 0 bases from J; bases unmatched to any gene: 3. Germline values: CDR1 MNHEY, CDR2 SVGAGI. In nucleotides, the CDR3 is TGTGCCAGCAGTTGGACAGGGACTAGCACAGATACGCAGTATTTT. It translates to CASSWTGTSTDTQYF.

This clonotype appeared many times. This chain joins TRBV4-2 and TRBJ1-2, with D hard to call. Trimming removed 4 bases at V and 8 bases at J, with 17 bases between. The CDR3 is 14 amino acids. In germline, CDR1 is LGHNA, CDR2 YNFKEQ. This chain's CDR3 is CASSLQFMSVGYTF. Here the CDR3 DNA reads TGTGCCAGCAGCCTCCAATTTATGTCCGTCGGCTACACCTTC.

This clonotype has ten or more counts. As DNA, the CDR3 is TGTGCCAGCAGTCCCAACTACGAGCAGTACTTC. Translation gives CASSPNYEQYF. J is TRBJ2-7 and V is TRBV7-2; D not certain. Germline-derived CDR1 and CDR2 are SGHTA and FQGNSA. This CDR3 comprises 11 residues. V was trimmed by 6 bases and J by 3 bases, leaving 6 bases between them.

In its sample, this clonotype was seen a few times. This chain uses TRBV6-5 with TRBJ2-7; 13 bases match TRBD2. The germline gives CDR1 MNHEY, CDR2 SVGAGI. The CDR3 runs to 17 residues. V lost 2 bases, J lost 3 bases, and 7 bases stayed unmatched. The CDR3, as DNA: TGTGCCAGCAGTTACCCCCGACTAGCGGGAGGAAACTACGAGCAGTACTTC. Protein: CASSYPRLAGGNYEQYF.